This T cell receptor beta chain was identified during a study of glioma-infiltrating T cells (dated by TCRdb to the mid-2010s). Some background on the complete study: The study sequenced TCR alpha- and beta-chain repertoires from glioma tissue, from non-neoplastic brain tissue and from matched peripheral blood mononuclear cells. To measure how far tissue and blood T-cell populations diverged, each tissue-infiltrating repertoire was compared against the peripheral blood repertoire of the same patient. Three low-grade glioma patients, under ten primary glioblastoma patients and three non-glioma patients contributing non-neoplastic brain tissue were included in the paired cohort. What the authors observed across the whole study: VJ-independent divergence between tissue and blood was below expectation in non-neoplastic patients but above expectation in all gliomas, especially low-grade gliomas. Group comparisons rested on small numbers: three non-neoplastic, three low-grade glioma and under ten glioblastoma patients. Tissue and blood shared very few CDR3 sequences, a result attributed to high CDR3 diversity and limited sampling.

This clonotype was picked up one time. Which antigen it targets is not known. Given a much more abundant clone one base away, this may be a read error. The iRepertoire nested amplicon-rescue multiplex PCR (arm-PCR) platform was used to amplify TCR alpha and beta CDR3 regions from RNA. For one-step reverse transcription and amplification, about 90-400 ng of tissue mRNA or PBMC total RNA was used as input. After bead purification, a secondary multiplex PCR added Illumina adapters, and libraries were gel-purified between 200 and 400 bp. The libraries contained internal 6-nucleotide barcodes that were used for demultiplexing. Libraries were sequenced on an Illumina MiSeq with 2x220 or 2x250 nucleotide paired-end reads. As for how the authors treated the data: Paired reads were merged using FLASH 1.2.11 and aligned with BWA-MEM to the GRCh37 human genome, and TRA and TRB reads were then extracted. For V and J assignment, an IMGT-derived reference of cassette sequences and CDR3 motifs that included pseudogenes was used. Reads were translated in three frames, and productive CDR3s were defined as those with a C...FGXG motif and no stop codons. Unique combinations of V-J cassette pair and CDR3 amino acid sequence were defined as clonotypes. Hamming distance filtering was applied to reads, with thresholds set by the sequence error rate of each sample in mapped regions. The raw public data were reprocessed by TCRdb itself: fastp quality trimming at Q25, MiXCR clonotype calling, in-frame beta chains only. Every CDR3 protein is listed once, alongside the most common genes and DNA of its rows. The V and J calls follow TCRdb's processing rather than the paper's. The sample table contains some 190,000 distinct CDR3 sequences; only one count was recorded for about 32% of them. In total, the top ten clones hold over 20% of the sample.

Including cysteine and phenylalanine, the CDR3 has 15 amino acids. Here the CDR3 DNA is all that survives: 45 bases in frame from base 1. Based on the germline V gene, the CDR1 and CDR2 sequences are MNHEY and SVGEGT. Here V drops 7 bases and J drops 6 bases, and the junction holds 8 bases not matched to any gene. This receptor was identified in a human donor with low-grade glioma or glioblastoma, undergoing nonglioma brain surgery, or in good health (not recorded which). Sequenced material: glioma tissue, nonneoplastic brain tissue, or PBMCs (not recorded which). Recombination connected TRBV6-2 or TRBV6-3 to TRBJ2-3, with 12 bases aligning to TRBD1. The DNA is as follows: TGTGCCAGCATGGAGGGGACAGGGGGCCCCGATACGCAGTATTTT. Its protein product is CASMEGTGGPDTQYF.